The entry below gives a single T cell receptor (beta chain) sequence along with its context. Its specific antigen is unknown. No quality values exist for individual bases; no much larger clone is one base distant. The germline V and J ends show losses of 6 bases and 5 bases respectively, and no gene match explains 11 bases of the junction. CDR1 and CDR2 are read off the germline V gene as SGHVS and FQNEAQ. The CDR3 spans 15 residues, from the cysteine through the phenylalanine. The retained sequence is limited to the CDR3, 45 bases, with the frame set at the first base. The data originate from a study of control samples from healthy donors and cancer patients (dated by TCRdb to the early 2020s). Receptor libraries were prepared by the immunoSEQ multiplex PCR assay. TCRdb carries this immuneACCESS record with in-frame sequences only. Its versions omit some clonotypes, under half of them owing to an unresolved V gene in the studies checked, with the rest unexplained. The sample table contains fewer than 9,500 clones; only one count was recorded for roughly nine tenths of them. Nearly 20% of the sample lies in the top ten.

The sample comprised PBMCs. The V and J genes are TRBV7-8 and TRBJ2-7, with 9 bases matching TRBD1. The clonotype was recovered from a man aged 60-69 years with colorectal cancer. CDR3 sequence: CASSRIQGAGDEQYF. The DNA sequence is TGTGCCAGCAGTCGAATACAGGGGGCTGGGGACGAGCAGTACTTC. The variable domain in full, with residues beyond the CDR3 obtained from the reference TRBV7-8 and TRBJ2-7 genes, is GAGVSQSPRYKVAKRGQDVALRCDPISGHVSLFWYQQALGQGPEFLTYFQNEAQLDKSGLPSDRFFAERPEGSVSTLKIQRTQQEDSAVYLCASSRIQGAGDEQYFGPGTRLTVT.